This TCR beta chain was documented in a study of blood T cell repertoires in COVID-19. Study at large: Spain, Italy and the United States supplied samples that represented acute and convalescent COVID-19.

Unmatched junction bases numbered 4, after V lost 5 bases and J lost 3 bases. Per germline, CDR1 MDHEN and CDR2 SYDVKM. The CDR3 totals 14 residues. The assay was immunoSEQ multiplex PCR, and TCRdb's table has in-frame clones only and misses some. Of roughly 200,000 clones listed, around 83% are singletons. This sequence originates from a man between 40 and 49 years old with active or convalescent COVID-19. Source material: peripheral blood. V gene TRBV28 combines with J gene TRBJ1-5; TRBD1 agrees at 7 bases. CDR3 bases: TGTGCCAGCAGTACGGGACAGTTCAATCAGCCCCAGCATTTT. It codes for CASSTGQFNQPQHF.